This T cell receptor (beta chain) was profiled in a study of blood T cells in healthy people across ages. With a J-beta primer mix and a sample-barcoded 5' primer, a second PCR ran about 6 to 11 cycles. The authors tagged each cDNA molecule using a template-switch adaptor with 12 random nucleotides. From the 5' RACE reads, TCRdb called clonotypes with MiXCR, one entry per CDR3 protein. The sample consists of fewer than 2,000,000 distinct CDR3 sequences, 30% to 40% of them appearing once. The germline V gene encodes CDR1 MNHEY and CDR2 SVGEGT. CDR3 size: 12 residues. V was trimmed by 7 bases and J by 6 bases, leaving 12 bases between them.

Sequenced sample: blood. V usage is TRBV6-2 or TRBV6-3 and J usage is TRBJ1-1, with D hard to call. This clonotype was sampled from a human donor in good health. CDR3 DNA sequence: TGTGCCAGCACTTCCCGGGTTGCTGAAGCTTTCTTT. It specifies CASTSRVAEAFF.